A single sample gave rise to the 14 T cell receptor beta chains below, sequenced in a study of T-cell reconstitution after alpha-beta-depleted transplantation in children (TCRdb year 2016). The treatment or condition label corresponds to: allogeneic hematopoietic cell transplantation with graft depleted of TCRalphabeta T cells and CD19 B cells. Library method: PCR. For sequencing, an Illumina HiSeq 2500 was employed. Molecular barcoding was employed in the preparation of TCR libraries, with unique molecular identifiers being used to normalize TCRbeta repertoire quantification. TCRdb cleaned the public reads at Q25 with fastp, built clones with MiXCR and kept in-frame beta chains. Entries are consolidated by CDR3 protein sequence, retaining the most common genes and DNA. A total of around 16,000 distinct CDR3 sequences appear in this sample, roughly 5.6% of them only once. The top ten clonotypes cover 6.9% of the sample.

This specimen was PBMCs, taken before TCRalphabeta/CD19-depleted stem cell transplant. The receptor set was obtained from a boy aged 5-17 years with acute lymphoblastic leukemia, due to receive a stem cell transplant.

This clonotype is medium-sized within its sample. The chain links TRBV20-1 to TRBJ2-3; 8 bases match TRBD2. Trimming at V came to 5 bases and at J to 2 bases, leaving 18 bases not matched to a gene. This CDR3 comprises 18 residues. Germline V lookup: CDR1 DFQATT, CDR2 SNEGSKA (reference sequence). CDR3 sequence: CSARTTRTSLAHTDTQYF. In DNA, the CDR3 is TGCAGTGCTCGTACTACCCGGACTAGCTTGGCCCACACAGATACGCAGTATTTT.

This clonotype was observed many times. V gene TRBV12-3 or TRBV12-4 combines with J gene TRBJ1-2; 11 positions match TRBD1. The CDR3 spans 13 residues. Unmatched junction bases numbered 4, after V lost 6 bases and J lost 7 bases. The DNA of the CDR3 is TGTGCCAGCAGCTGGACAGGGGGCGGTGGCTACACCTTC. Protein: CASSWTGGGGYTF.

This clonotype has ten or more counts. V is TRBV7-9 and J is TRBJ2-1; TRBD2 agrees at 11 bases. Losses at the gene ends were 5 bases for V and 6 bases for J; bases not matched to a gene: 12. Germline V gene sequence: CDR1 SEHNR, CDR2 FQNEAQ (reference sequence). The length of the CDR3 is 17 residues. The DNA of the CDR3 is TGTGCCAGCAGCCCCTTGACTAGCGGGGTTTGGGCCAATGAGCAGTTCTTC. It codes for CASSPLTSGVWANEQFF.

As regards this clonotype: A much bigger clone sits one base away, suggesting this may be a read error. V and J are TRBV12-3 or TRBV12-4 and TRBJ2-6; 12 positions agree with TRBD2. This CDR3 spans 18 amino acids. DNA for the CDR3: TGTACCAGCAGTCTCAATCTAGCGGGGGGGCGCGGGGCCAACGTCCTGACTTTC. Translating gives CTSSLNLAGGRGANVLTF.

This clonotype was recorded at least ten times. The chain recombines TRBV27 with TRBJ2-5; no definite D call. CDR1 and CDR2 (germline): MNHEY, SMNVEV (reference sequence). The CDR3 spans 16 residues. V was clipped by 5 bases and J by 0 bases, with 16 bases between them. The CDR3 here is CASSLFPPQYQETQYF. CDR3 nucleotide sequence: TGTGCCAGCAGTCTTTTTCCTCCTCAGTACCAAGAGACCCAGTACTTC.

This clonotype showed up just a few times. The rearrangement joins TRBV19 to TRBJ2-7, with TRBD2 identical over 12 bases. V lost 6 bases to trimming and J lost 3 bases; unmatched junction nucleotides: 6. Germline-derived CDR1 and CDR2 are LNHDA and SQIVND (reference sequence). This CDR3 is built from 15 residues. CDR3 coding DNA: TGTGCCAGTAGGCGGACTAGCGGGGTATACTACGAGCAGTACTTC. Protein sequence: CASRRTSGVYYEQYF.

Relative to its sample, this clonotype is medium-sized. V usage is TRBV7-9 and J usage is TRBJ2-3; TRBD2 matches 14 bases. The germline V gene has CDR1 SEHNR and CDR2 FQNEAQ (reference sequence). The CDR3 consists of 16 residues. With 5 bases clipped from V and 2 bases from J, the junction kept 3 bases outside the gene matches. The CDR3 bases are TGTGCCAGCAGCGGGACTAGCGGGAGATCCACAGATACGCAGTATTTT. Translating it yields CASSGTSGRSTDTQYF.

This clonotype has ten or more counts. DNA of the CDR3: TGTGCCAGCAGTGCCGGGTTCTCTAGCACAGATACGCAGTATTTT. As protein: CASSAGFSSTDTQYF. This sequence joins TRBV6-1 and TRBJ2-3; D is undetermined. V was clipped by 4 bases and J by 0 bases, with 11 bases between them. CDR1 and CDR2 from the germline V gene are MNHNS and SASEGT. The length of the CDR3 is 15 residues.

This clonotype occurred many times. V is TRBV6-5 and J is TRBJ2-7; maybe TRBD2 (6 bases). Germline assignment: CDR1 MNHEY and CDR2 SVGAGI. V lost 6 bases to trimming and J lost 2 bases, with 17 bases between them. The CDR3 is 15 residues long. The CDR3 nucleotides read TGTGCCAGCAGCTCCTTCGGGGGTCGACCCTACGAGCAGTACTTC. This encodes CASSSFGGRPYEQYF.

In its sample, this clonotype ranks as medium-sized (0.01 to 0.1%). The CDR3 protein is CASRSNRDTRAKNIQYF. The CDR3, as DNA: TGTGCCAGCAGGAGTAATCGAGACACCCGAGCCAAAAACATTCAGTACTTC. The V and J genes are TRBV2 and TRBJ2-4, with D hard to call. Trimming stripped 6 bases from V and 0 bases from J, with 18 bases between. This CDR3 has 17 residues. Germline lookup yields CDR1 SNHLY and CDR2 FYNNEI.

This clonotype was found many times. The chain has TRBV7-2 and TRBJ2-1; D uncertain. Germline CDR1 SGHTA, CDR2 FQGNSA. This CDR3 spans 13 amino acids. Trimming took 2 bases from V and 2 from J, leaving 4 bases between them. The CDR3 loop is CASSLMAYNEQFF. The DNA of the CDR3 is TGTGCCAGCAGCTTAATGGCCTACAATGAGCAGTTCTTC.

This clonotype occurred many times. The V gene is TRBV10-2, the J gene TRBJ2-2, with D possibly TRBD2 on 6 matching bases. The CDR3 is made up of 14 amino acids. Trimming cost V 7 bases and J 2 bases, with 11 bases left between them. The germline gives CDR1 WSHSY, CDR2 SAAADI. The CDR3 DNA follows: TGCGCCAGCACCCTGACTAGTAACACCGGGGAGCTGTTTTTT. Its translation: CASTLTSNTGELFF.

This clonotype has a count of ten or more. The rearrangement joins TRBV7-2 to TRBJ1-1, with D unclear. The CDR3 covers 13 residues. Trimming pared 5 bases from V and 0 bases from J, leaving 7 bases between. The germline CDR1 and CDR2 sequences are SGHTA and FQGNSA. CDR3 protein: CASSPYLNTEAFF. In DNA, the CDR3 is TGTGCCAGCAGCCCTTATTTGAACACTGAAGCTTTCTTT.

This clonotype is medium-sized by share. This chain links TRBV20-1 with TRBJ2-3, with TRBD1 identical over 8 bases. This CDR3 region has 12 residues. Germline values: CDR1 DFQATT, CDR2 SNEGSKA (reference sequence). V lost 5 bases to trimming and J lost 3 bases; unmatched junction nucleotides: 1. The CDR3 DNA reads as TGCAGTGCTCGACAGGGGACAGATACGCAGTATTTT. This translates into CSARQGTDTQYF.